This passage covers 30 T cell receptor beta chains from one sample sequenced in a study of OX40 agonist ivuxolimab in advanced cancers. The data were produced by immunoSEQ multiplex PCR, yet TCRdb's version contains in-frame clones alone and is incomplete. The data hold about 76,000 clones, with over 70% observed a single time. The sequencing used CD4+ or CD8+ T cells sorted from blood, collected in a trial of the OX40 agonist ivuxolimab. The receptors come from an adult with an advanced solid tumor such as melanoma, head and neck, liver or kidney cancer.

The rearrangement joins TRBV5-1 to TRBJ2-7, with unresolved D. CDR1 is SGHRS, CDR2 YFSETQ, per germline. The V end lost 2 bases, the J end lost 0 bases, and 9 bases lay between the germline ends. The CDR3 has 14 amino acids. The CDR3 DNA is TGCGCCAGCAGCTTTGACAATCCCTCCTACGAGCAGTACTTC. Translating gives CASSFDNPSYEQYF.

The chain is built from TRBV5-4 and TRBJ2-5; TRBD2 agrees at 13 bases. V gave up 3 bases and J gave up 4 bases; unmatched junction bases: 6. Germline CDR1 reads SGHNT; CDR2 reads YYREEE (reference sequence). The CDR3 has 16 residues. CDR3 in amino acids: CASSSGTSGAPETQYF. The CDR3 coding sequence is TGTGCCAGCAGCTCCGGGACTAGCGGGGCGCCAGAGACCCAGTACTTC.

The V call is TRBV18, the J call TRBJ2-3; D is uncertain. The CDR3 sequence is 17 residues long. The germline V gene has CDR1 KGHSH and CDR2 LQKENI. Trimming stripped 0 bases from V and 2 bases from J, with 15 bases between. This chain's CDR3 is CASSPPGLLPHTDTQYF. In DNA, the CDR3 is TGTGCCAGCTCACCACCCGGGCTACTACCACACACAGATACGCAGTATTTT.

The rearrangement joins TRBV6-5 to TRBJ2-1; D call uncertain. Germline-derived CDR1 and CDR2 are MNHEY and SVGAGI. Trimming took off 0 bases at V and 9 bases at J, with 9 bases between the two ends. CDR3 size: 13 residues. Here the CDR3 DNA reads TGTGCCAGCAGTTACTCGAAGGGTACTGAGCAGTTCTTC. It yields the protein CASSYSKGTEQFF.

This clone has just one count. CDR3 nucleotides: TGTGCCAGTAGTATTCCAGGGGCAACGAACTATGGCTACACCTTC. It codes for CASSIPGATNYGYTF. The J gene is TRBJ1-2, the V gene TRBV19; perhaps TRBD1 as D (6 bases). V shed 3 bases and J shed 2 bases, with 13 bases lying between them. Germline CDR1 LNHDA, CDR2 SQIVND (reference sequence). This CDR3 region has 15 residues.

The chain links TRBV7-9 to TRBJ2-4; D is undetermined. Trimming removed 4 bases from V and 3 bases from J, with 16 bases in between. Per the germline V gene, CDR1 is SEHNR and CDR2 is FQNEAQ (reference sequence). This CDR3 region has 16 residues. This CDR3 is CASSSSGRTGKNIQYF. The CDR3, as DNA: TGTGCCAGCAGCTCTAGTGGCCGGACGGGCAAAAACATTCAGTACTTC.

The rearrangement joins TRBV7-2 to TRBJ2-3; 9 bases map to TRBD2. The ends lost 2 bases at V and 5 bases at J; junction bases unmatched: 11. CDR3 length: 17 residues. Germline CDR1 is SGHTA and CDR2 is FQGNSA. CDR3 nucleotide sequence: TGTGCCAGCAGCTTAATGAGTCGGCTAGCGGGACAAGATACGCAGTATTTT. Residues: CASSLMSRLAGQDTQYF.

The rearrangement joins TRBV5-5 to TRBJ1-2; D possibly corresponds to TRBD1 (6 bases). The length of the CDR3 is 16 residues. Germline V lookup: CDR1 SGHKS, CDR2 YYEKEE (reference sequence). V gave up 1 base and J gave up 3 bases, with 16 bases separating them. The CDR3 spells CASSLRGAGTHYGYTF. Here the CDR3 DNA reads TGTGCCAGCAGCTTGAGGGGGGCCGGGACTCACTATGGCTACACCTTC. The variable domain in full, with the rest retrieved from reference TRBV5-5 and TRBJ1-2, is DAGVTQSPTHLIKTRGQQVTLRCSPISGHKSVSWYQQVLGQGPQFIFQYYEKEERGRGNFPDRFSARQFPNYSSELNVNALLLGDSALYLCASSLRGAGTHYGYTFGSGTRLTVV.

V usage is TRBV10-3 and J usage is TRBJ1-3; D unclear. The CDR3 has 13 residues. Germline-derived CDR1 and CDR2 are ENHRY and SYGVKD. V was cut by 3 bases and J by 4 bases, with 7 bases left in between. CDR3 region: CAISEGWGNTIYF. The CDR3 DNA reads TGTGCCATCAGTGAAGGGTGGGGAAACACCATATATTTT.

The CDR3 coding sequence is TGTGCCAACGACTGGGGGAAGCAGGGGGCACTATCGTGGGACTACGAGCAGTACTTC. Translated, it gives CANDWGKQGALSWDYEQYF. This rearrangement joins TRBV5-6 to TRBJ2-7; TRBD1 agrees at 8 bases. The CDR3 is 19 amino acids. After removal of 9 bases from V and 3 bases from J, the junction contained 26 bases not matched to a gene. Per germline, CDR1 SGHDT and CDR2 YYEEEE. Full variable domain (outside the CDR3, taken from reference TRBV5-6 and TRBJ2-7): DAGVTQSPTHLIKTRGQQVTLRCSPKSGHDTVSWYQQALGQGPQFIFQYYEEEERQRGNFPDRFSGHQFPNYSSELNVNALLLGDSALYLCANDWGKQGALSWDYEQYFGPGTRLTVT.

The gene calls are TRBV10-3 and TRBJ2-7; possible D gene TRBD2, 5 bases. CDR3 length equals 14 residues. The V end lost 6 bases, the J end lost 7 bases, and 19 bases lay between the germline ends. Germline CDR1 is ENHRY and CDR2 is SYGVKD. The CDR3 protein is CAIRGNEEAREQYF. CDR3 nucleotide sequence: TGTGCCATCAGAGGAAATGAGGAGGCTCGGGAGCAGTACTTC.

The chain carries TRBV2 and TRBJ2-5, with unresolved D. V was trimmed by 6 bases and J by 0 bases, leaving 17 bases between them. Germline lookup yields CDR1 SNHLY and CDR2 FYNNEI. This CDR3 is 16 amino acids long. The CDR3 sequence is CASRSKMDRYQETQYF. The CDR3 nucleotides read TGTGCCAGCAGGAGTAAGATGGACCGGTACCAAGAGACCCAGTACTTC.

J is TRBJ2-1 and V is TRBV5-1; D is uncertain. V lost 0 bases, J lost 3 bases, and 13 bases lay in between. Germline lookup yields CDR1 SGHRS and CDR2 YFSETQ. This CDR3 comprises 16 residues. The CDR3 spells CASSLAGSFYYNEQFF. DNA of the CDR3: TGCGCCAGCAGCTTGGCCGGATCATTTTACTACAATGAGCAGTTCTTC. The whole variable domain, filled in from reference TRBV5-1 and TRBJ2-1, reads KAGVTQTPRYLIKTRGQQVTLSCSPISGHRSVSWYQQTPGQGLQFLFEYFSETQRNKGNFPGRFSGRQFSNSRSEMNVSTLELGDSALYLCASSLAGSFYYNEQFFGPGTRLTVL.

This clone was counted a few times. The V and J genes are TRBV2 and TRBJ2-5, with unresolved D. This CDR3 spans 13 amino acids. Trimming pared 3 bases from V and 2 bases from J, leaving 7 bases between. Germline CDR1 SNHLY, CDR2 FYNNEI. The CDR3 coding sequence is TGTGCCAGCAGTGACAGAGATCAAGAGACCCAGTACTTC. It codes for CASSDRDQETQYF. Filled out from reference TRBV2 and TRBJ2-5, the complete variable domain reads EPEVTQTPSHQVTQMGQEVILRCVPISNHLYFYWYRQILGQKVEFLVSFYNNEISEKSEIFDDQFSVERPDGSNFTLKIRSTKLEDSAMYFCASSDRDQETQYFGPGTRLLVL.

The chain combines TRBV11-2 with TRBJ2-3, with 7 bases lining up with TRBD1. Unmatched junction bases numbered 5, after V lost 5 bases and J lost 0 bases. CDR1 and CDR2 from the germline V gene are SGHAT and FQNNGV. The CDR3 length is 15 residues. The CDR3 protein is CASSPLTGSTDTQYF. CDR3 DNA sequence: TGTGCCAGCAGCCCCCTGACAGGGAGCACAGATACGCAGTATTTT.

The chain has TRBV5-4 and TRBJ1-6; D is possibly TRBD1 (5 bases). The ends were cut back, 4 bases at V and 4 bases at J, with 12 bases in the middle. CDR3 size: 15 residues. Germline V gives CDR1 SGHNT, CDR2 YYREEE (reference sequence). The CDR3 bases are TGTGCCAGCAGCCTGTCGACAGTTTATAATTCACCCCTCCACTTT. Translating it yields CASSLSTVYNSPLHF.

This clone appeared once. The chain recombines TRBV5-1 with TRBJ2-3; 11 bases align to TRBD2. CDR3 length: 16 residues. J was trimmed by 0 bases and V by 3 bases; bases with no gene match: 3. The germline V gene encodes CDR1 SGHRS and CDR2 YFSETQ. The CDR3 region is CASSSLAGGSTDTQYF. The CDR3 nucleotides read TGCGCCAGCAGCTCTCTAGCGGGGGGAAGCACAGATACGCAGTATTTT.

This chain joins TRBV18 and TRBJ2-1; 11 bases line up with TRBD2. The V and J ends lost 0 bases and 3 bases, in that order; junction bases with no gene match: 4. Germline CDR1 KGHSH, CDR2 LQKENI. This CDR3 spans 17 amino acids. The CDR3 bases are TGTGCCAGCTCACCACCAATAGGGACTAGCGGCTACAATGAGCAGTTCTTC. Translation: CASSPPIGTSGYNEQFF. Full variable domain (rest looked up from reference TRBV18 and TRBJ2-1): NAGVMQNPRHLVRRRGQEARLRCSPMKGHSHVYWYRQLPEEGLKFMVYLQKENIIDESGMPKERFSAEFPKEGPSILRIQQVVRGDSAAYFCASSPPIGTSGYNEQFFGPGTRLTVL.

The chain is built from TRBV4-3 and TRBJ1-2; D not certain. Trimming took 3 bases from V and 4 from J, leaving 15 bases between them. This CDR3 spans 15 amino acids. The germline V gene encodes CDR1 LGHNA and CDR2 YSLEER. The CDR3 nucleotides read TGCGCCAGCAGCCACGAGCCGCACAGCGGCTATGGCTACACCTTC. Its protein is CASSHEPHSGYGYTF.

The chain uses TRBV28 and TRBJ2-6, with a weak D call TRBD1 (5 bases). V was cut by 6 bases and J by 1 base, with 16 bases left in between. CDR3 length: 17 amino acids. In germline, CDR1 is MDHEN, CDR2 SYDVKM. DNA of the CDR3: TGTGCCAGCAGCTTTCAAAGACAGACGTCTGGGGCCAACGTCCTGACTTTC. The encoded protein is CASSFQRQTSGANVLTF.

A single count supports this clone. The chain employs TRBV4-1 and TRBJ1-6, with 10 bases matching TRBD1. Germline CDR1 is MGHRA and CDR2 is YSYEKL. This CDR3 is 16 amino acids long. J was trimmed by 10 bases and V by 0 bases; bases with no gene match: 6. CDR3 nucleotides: TGCGCCAGCAGCCAAGAACTGGACAGGGGGAGGTCACCCCTCCACTTT. Its protein is CASSQELDRGRSPLHF.

The chain is built from TRBV5-4 and TRBJ2-1; 10 positions match TRBD2. This CDR3 contains 15 residues. The germline gives CDR1 SGHNT, CDR2 YYREEE (reference sequence). Trimming at V came to 0 bases and at J to 8 bases, leaving 5 bases not matched to a gene. The CDR3 spells CASSLDVAGGHEQFF. For the CDR3, the DNA is TGTGCCAGCAGCTTGGATGTAGCGGGAGGACATGAGCAGTTCTTC. The full variable domain, its missing parts supplied by reference TRBV5-4 and TRBJ2-1, is ETGVTQSPTHLIKTRGQQVTLRCSSQSGHNTVSWYQQALGQGPQFIFQYYREEENGRGNFPPRFSGLQFPNYSSELNVNALELDDSALYLCASSLDVAGGHEQFFGPGTRLTVL.

J is TRBJ2-3 and V is TRBV7-9; possibly TRBD1 for D (6 bases). V lost 1 base, J lost 1 base, and 9 bases lay in between. The CDR3 runs to 15 residues. Germline values: CDR1 SEHNR, CDR2 FQNEAQ (reference sequence). CDR3 in amino acids: CASSLGSGGTDTQYF. DNA for the CDR3: TGTGCCAGCAGCTTAGGTTCAGGGGGCACAGATACGCAGTATTTT.

The chain employs TRBV30 and TRBJ1-2, with no clear D. Per the germline V gene, CDR1 is GTSNPN and CDR2 is SVGIG (reference sequence). CDR3 length: 13 residues. Trimming took off 1 base at V and 7 bases at J, with 13 bases between the two ends. The CDR3 is CAWSDGNPRGYTF. The DNA for the CDR3 is TGTGCCTGGAGTGATGGGAACCCGCGTGGCTACACCTTC.

The chain links TRBV7-9 to TRBJ2-2; possibly TRBD1 for D (8 bases). The CDR3 loop spans 17 amino acids. Between the trimmed V and J ends, which lost 1 base and 2 bases, there was a span of 14 bases. Germline V gene data show CDR1 as SEHNR and CDR2 as FQNEAQ (reference sequence). The CDR3 bases are TGTGCCAGCAGCTTAGTCTACAGGGGGGGTAACACCGGGGAGCTGTTTTTT. Its translation: CASSLVYRGGNTGELFF.

The gene calls are TRBV10-3 and TRBJ1-3, with a possible D match to TRBD1 (6 bases). V dropped 0 bases and J dropped 8 bases, with 8 bases sitting between them. The CDR3 length is 13 residues. Germline-derived CDR1 and CDR2 are ENHRY and SYGVKD. CDR3 in DNA: TGTGCCATCAGTGAGTCGAGGGGGGACACCATATATTTT. As protein: CAISESRGDTIYF.

V and J are TRBV7-8 and TRBJ2-4; D may be TRBD2 (6 bases). The CDR3 runs 17 residues. Trimming cost V 1 base and J 0 bases, with 13 bases left between them. Germline values: CDR1 SGHVS, CDR2 FQNEAQ. CDR3: CASSLGPGVVAKNIQYF. DNA of the CDR3: TGTGCCAGCAGCTTAGGTCCGGGGGTGGTAGCCAAAAACATTCAGTACTTC.

The chain has TRBV29-1 and TRBJ1-4, with TRBD1 matching over 8 bases. The CDR3 is 16 residues long. Germline lookup yields CDR1 SQVTM and CDR2 ANQGSEA. Trimming took 3 bases from V and 1 from J; bases not matched to a gene: 7. The CDR3 nucleotides read TGCAGCGTTGATACCTTCGGACAGGGAACTAATGAAAAACTGTTTTTT. Translating gives CSVDTFGQGTNEKLFF.

CDR3: CASSLWAGGDLEPQHF. The CDR3 DNA reads TGTGCCAGTAGTCTATGGGCAGGGGGCGATTTGGAGCCCCAGCATTTT. This chain joins TRBV19 and TRBJ1-5; 8 bases match TRBD1. The length of the CDR3 is 16 residues. The V gene end was trimmed by 5 bases and the J gene end by 8 bases; junction bases not matched to a gene: 14. Germline loops: CDR1 LNHDA, CDR2 SQIVND (reference sequence).

The J gene is TRBJ2-7, the V gene TRBV29-1; D is unresolved. Trimming shortened V by 4 bases and J by 0 bases, and 7 bases separated the two germline ends. CDR3 length: 12 residues. The germline CDR1 and CDR2 sequences are SQVTM and ANQGSEA. CDR3 in amino acids: CSVARNSYEQYF. The CDR3 nucleotides read TGCAGCGTTGCCAGGAACTCCTACGAGCAGTACTTC.